Here is one T cell receptor (beta chain) with its context. Antigen specificity is unknown. Germline lookup yields CDR1 MGHDK and CDR2 SYGVNS. V lost 1 base and J lost 8; bases outside the gene matches: 7. The CDR3 covers 15 residues. The table came from immunoSEQ multiplex PCR; TCRdb's copy has only in-frame clones and leaves some out. The sample lists 40,000 to 55,000 clones; roughly three quarters were seen once. The sample is drawn from a study of T cells in tumors after PD-1 blockade. The overall study: Some patients also took daily vismodegib 150 mg during anti-PD-1 treatment. Blood samples averaged around 110,000 templates (range about 22,000-260,000) and 36,536 unique clonotypes. Study-wide findings and caveats: Blood contained approximately 43% of the tumor's TCR clonotypes.

The gene calls are TRBV25-1 and TRBJ2-1; 8 nucleotides line up with TRBD2. The source is a human donor with basal cell carcinoma. Material: PBMCs, obtained before anti-PD-1 treatment. Written as DNA, the CDR3 is TGTGCCAGCAGTGAATGGGGCGGGGGGACCGATGAGCAGTTCTTC. Translating gives CASSEWGGGTDEQFF.